This T cell receptor beta chain comes out of a study of cytomegalovirus exposure and HLA in healthy donors. Background on the study: The 120 or so validation repertoires used a platform that matched the one used for the 600 to 700 first-cohort repertoires, as a later analysis reported.

Only in-frame clones appear in the TCRdb table, and some are missing; sequencing was by immunoSEQ multiplex PCR. The data contain around 120,000 clones, 88% of them singletons. The donors formed part of the 120-subject validation cohort, distinct from the roughly 630-subject first cohort. Germline V gives CDR1 SGHAT, CDR2 FQDESV (reference sequence). The CDR3 loop spans 15 amino acids. Trimming pared 5 bases from V and 8 bases from J, leaving 18 bases between. The sequence was obtained from a woman aged 18-30 years in good health and CMV-seropositive. The sequenced material came from PBMCs. The chain combines TRBV11-1 with TRBJ1-4; D is unresolved. The CDR3 sequence: CASSPHGGYREKLFF. In DNA, the CDR3 is TGTGCCAGCAGCCCCCACGGAGGGTACCGAGAAAAACTGTTTTTT.